These 20 T cell receptor beta chains originate from one sample sequenced in a study of T cells in Graves' hyperthyroidism and ophthalmopathy. RNA transcripts were the template for amplifying TCR beta CDR3 regions. Using the HTBI primer set, a first-round RT-PCR was run on the TCR CDR3. TCRdb called the multiplex PCR reads again in MiXCR, with one record for every CDR3 protein. This sample has 460,000 or so distinct CDR3 sequences, with approximately 15% found just once. The sample consisted of blood. All receptors derive from a woman aged 18-29 years with Graves' hyperthyroidism.

Many counts were recorded for this clonotype. The chain couples TRBV30 to TRBJ2-2, with TRBD1 identical over 7 bases. CDR3 length: 14 residues. V shed 8 bases and J 4 bases; nucleotides not matched to a gene: 10. Germline V gives CDR1 GTSNPN, CDR2 SVGIG (reference sequence). CDR3 in DNA: TGTGCCACTTTATACGGGACAGTCACCGGGGAGCTGTTTTTT. It encodes CATLYGTVTGELFF.

This clonotype was observed many times. The genes are TRBV12-3 or TRBV12-4 and TRBJ1-2; no reliable D call. The CDR3 has 13 amino acids. The germline V and J ends were trimmed by 3 bases and 4 bases, with 9 bases remaining between them. The CDR3 DNA reads TGTGCCAGCAGTTTCTCTGAGGGCTATGGCTACACCTTC. This sequence encodes CASSFSEGYGYTF.

This clonotype was found many times. The chain joins TRBV3-1 to TRBJ2-1, with TRBD2 identical over 10 bases. The CDR3 is 15 amino acids. In germline, CDR1 is LGHDT, CDR2 YNNKEL (reference sequence). Trimming cost V 1 base and J 5 bases; bases outside gene matches: 2. The CDR3 nucleotides read TGTGCCAGCAGCCAAGGACTAGCGGGCGACAATGAGCAGTTCTTC. Its translation is CASSQGLAGDNEQFF.

This clonotype was detected only a few times. This rearrangement joins TRBV4-1 to TRBJ1-1; D not resolved. Germline V gives CDR1 MGHRA, CDR2 YSYEKL. Trimming stripped 2 bases from V and 6 bases from J, with 22 bases between. This CDR3 spans 17 amino acids. The DNA of the CDR3 is TGCGCCAGCAGCCAACCTGACATTATTTTGGCGAGATCTGAAGCTTTCTTT. It codes for CASSQPDIILARSEAFF.

The table lists this clonotype with many counts. The chain uses TRBV7-2 and TRBJ2-3; 14 positions match TRBD2. This CDR3 has 16 amino acids. Germline V lookup: CDR1 SGHTA, CDR2 FQGNSA. J lost 4 bases, V lost 5 bases, and 5 bases had no gene match. This CDR3 is CASSPTSGRAPDTQYF. The CDR3, as DNA: TGTGCCAGCAGCCCGACTAGCGGGAGGGCACCAGATACGCAGTATTTT.

This chain uses TRBV12-3 or TRBV12-4 with TRBJ2-7, with 13 bases lining up with TRBD2. The CDR3 has 19 amino acids. Unmatched junction bases numbered 19, after V lost 6 bases and J lost 5 bases. CDR3 DNA: TGTGCCAGCAGCAGGGGGACAGGGAGGACTAGCGGGAGACTTGACGAGCAGTACTTC. Protein: CASSRGTGRTSGRLDEQYF.

This clonotype showed up just a few times. The chain links TRBV6-5 to TRBJ1-5; no clear D gene. The CDR3 sequence is 16 residues long. CDR1 MNHEY and CDR2 SVGAGI come from the germline V gene. The ends were cut back, 4 bases at V and 0 bases at J, with 13 bases in the middle. CDR3: CASSSFSQHSNQPQHF. The CDR3 nucleotides are TGTGCCAGCAGTTCCTTTTCACAACATAGCAATCAGCCCCAGCATTTT.

The chain joins TRBV7-9 to TRBJ2-1, with 7 nucleotides matching TRBD2. The length of the CDR3 is 15 residues. The germline gives CDR1 SEHNR, CDR2 FQNEAQ (reference sequence). V was clipped by 8 bases and J by 0 bases; unmatched bases: 7. The CDR3 sequence is CASPRRESSYNEQFF. CDR3 in DNA: TGTGCCAGCCCCCGGCGGGAGAGCTCCTACAATGAGCAGTTCTTC.

Only a few counts were recorded for this clonotype. The chain joins TRBV19 to TRBJ1-1, with no clear D. Germline V gene sequence: CDR1 LNHDA, CDR2 SQIVND (reference sequence). The CDR3 covers 14 residues. Trimming stripped 4 bases from V and 3 bases from J, with 12 bases between. CDR3 in amino acids: CASSTPQMDTEAFF. CDR3 bases: TGTGCCAGTAGTACCCCACAGATGGACACTGAAGCTTTCTTT.

This clonotype was detected many times. The genes are TRBV5-4 and TRBJ2-1; TRBD1 might be the D (6 bases). The CDR3 consists of 15 residues. V was trimmed by 2 bases and J by 6 bases, leaving 15 bases between them. Germline V gene data show CDR1 as SGHNT and CDR2 as YYREEE (reference sequence). The CDR3 loop reads CASSFGTTKPNEQFF. Here the CDR3 DNA reads TGTGCCAGCAGCTTCGGGACAACAAAGCCCAATGAGCAGTTCTTC. The full variable domain, rest sourced from reference TRBV5-4 and TRBJ2-1, is ETGVTQSPTHLIKTRGQQVTLRCSSQSGHNTVSWYQQALGQGPQFIFQYYREEENGRGNFPPRFSGLQFPNYSSELNVNALELDDSALYLCASSFGTTKPNEQFFGPGTRLTVL.

The gene calls are TRBV7-2 and TRBJ2-1; 9 bases align to TRBD2. The V and J ends lost 4 bases and 6 bases, in that order; junction bases with no gene match: 10. The CDR3 covers 16 residues. Germline V lookup: CDR1 SGHTA, CDR2 FQGNSA. CDR3 protein: CASSSRREGRVNEQFF. The CDR3 region has the DNA TGTGCCAGCAGCTCTCGGCGGGAGGGCCGGGTCAATGAGCAGTTCTTC.

This clonotype was picked up many times. The chain joins TRBV30 to TRBJ1-6; D call uncertain. The CDR3 consists of 14 residues. CDR1 is GTSNPN and CDR2 is SVGIG in the germline V gene (reference sequence). V was shortened by 3 bases and J by 7 bases, with 13 bases between the two germline ends. The CDR3, as DNA: TGTGCCTGGAGGAAGAGGCGGGGAAATTCACCCCTCCACTTT. Translated: CAWRKRRGNSPLHF.

This clonotype was counted many times. The rearrangement joins TRBV30 to TRBJ2-7; possible D gene TRBD2, 5 bases. The V and J ends lost 0 bases and 9 bases respectively, with 9 bases between them. This CDR3 region has 11 residues. Looked up from germline, CDR1 is GTSNPN and CDR2 is SVGIG (reference sequence). The CDR3 loop is CAWSVSGVQYF. The CDR3 region has the DNA TGTGCCTGGAGTGTATCCGGGGTGCAGTACTTC.

This clonotype was found a few times. The V and J genes are TRBV6-1 and TRBJ2-7, with 9 bases matching TRBD2. The CDR3 is made up of 16 amino acids. V trimming: 5 bases; J trimming: 3 bases; junction bases outside the gene matches: 11. Germline V gene data show CDR1 as MNHNS and CDR2 as SASEGT. CDR3 sequence (DNA): TGTGCCAGCAGTTCCCAGTTAGGTAGCGGGAGCTACGAGCAGTACTTC. Protein sequence: CASSSQLGSGSYEQYF.

This clonotype was observed many times. The V and J genes are TRBV10-3 and TRBJ2-1; 13 positions match TRBD2. This CDR3 comprises 17 residues. The trim removed 11 bases at V and 0 bases at J, leaving 10 bases unmatched. Germline-derived CDR1 and CDR2 are ENHRY and SYGVKD. The CDR3 DNA reads as TGTGCCGCCTCCGGGACTAGCGGGAAAAGCTCCTACAATGAGCAGTTCTTC. It codes for CAASGTSGKSSYNEQFF.

This clonotype has at least ten counts. The genes are TRBV11-3 and TRBJ2-5; D ambiguous. V gave up 1 base and J gave up 2 bases, with 8 bases separating them. Per germline, CDR1 SGHNT and CDR2 YENEEA. This CDR3 is built from 14 residues. CDR3 amino acids: CASSLGAEQETQYF. The CDR3 DNA reads as TGTGCCAGCAGCTTAGGGGCCGAGCAAGAGACCCAGTACTTC.

In regard to this clonotype: A single base separates this from a much larger clone, so it may be a read error. This chain links TRBV9 with TRBJ1-1; 7 positions match TRBD1. Germline V lookup: CDR1 SGDLS, CDR2 YYNGEE. The CDR3 is made up of 14 amino acids. CDR3 sequence (DNA): TGTGCCGGCAGCGTCGTCCAGGGGGGGATGGAAGCTTTCTTT. Translating gives CAGSVVQGGMEAFF.

With regard to this clonotype: Just one base apart from a much larger clone, this may be a read error. This chain connects TRBV11-2 to TRBJ1-1; D is uncertain. The CDR3 sequence is 15 residues long. CDR1 and CDR2 from the germline V gene are SGHAT and FQNNGV. The CDR3 DNA follows: TGTGCCAGCAGCTTAGCCGGAGATTTGAACACTGAAGCTTCCTTT. This codes for CASSLAGDLNTEASF.

V gene TRBV27 combines with J gene TRBJ1-2, with TRBD1 as a possible D gene (5 bases). V was shortened by 6 bases and J by 2 bases, with 16 bases between the two germline ends. Germline V gene lookup returns CDR1 MNHEY and CDR2 SMNVEV (reference sequence). The CDR3 contains 15 residues. This chain's CDR3 is CASRLGFGANYGYTF. The DNA of the CDR3 is TGTGCCAGCAGGTTGGGGTTTGGGGCCAACTATGGCTACACCTTC.

Many counts were recorded for this clonotype. V and J are TRBV7-2 and TRBJ2-1; 9 bases fit TRBD2. Germline assignment: CDR1 SGHTA and CDR2 FQGNSA. The V and J ends lost 3 bases and 4 bases, in that order; junction bases with no gene match: 4. The CDR3 length is 15 residues. This CDR3 is CASSFSSGRYNEQFF. The CDR3 DNA reads TGTGCCAGCAGCTTCTCGAGCGGGAGGTACAATGAGCAGTTCTTC.